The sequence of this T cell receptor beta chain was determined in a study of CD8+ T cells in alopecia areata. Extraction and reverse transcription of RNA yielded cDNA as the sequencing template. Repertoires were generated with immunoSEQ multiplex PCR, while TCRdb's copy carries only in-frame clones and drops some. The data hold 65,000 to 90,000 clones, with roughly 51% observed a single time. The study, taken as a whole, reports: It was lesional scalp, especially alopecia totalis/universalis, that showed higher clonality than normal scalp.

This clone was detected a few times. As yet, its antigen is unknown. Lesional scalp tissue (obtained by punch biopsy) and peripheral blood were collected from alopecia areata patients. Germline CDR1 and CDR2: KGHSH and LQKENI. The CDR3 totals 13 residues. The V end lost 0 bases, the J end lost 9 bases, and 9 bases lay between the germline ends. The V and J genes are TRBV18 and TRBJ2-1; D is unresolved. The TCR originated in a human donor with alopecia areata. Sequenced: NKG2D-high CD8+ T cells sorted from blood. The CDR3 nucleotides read TGTGCCAGCTCACCACCGTACGAAATTGAGCAGTTCTTC. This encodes CASSPPYEIEQFF.